A single sample gave rise to the 8 T cell receptor beta chains below, sequenced in a study of T cell responses to AZD1222 COVID-19 vaccine. Assay: immunoSEQ multiplex PCR; the TCRdb copy retains only in-frame clones and omits some. The sample has about 93,000 clones; roughly 86% are singletons. The source material was peripheral blood, sampled on day 0 of MenACWY control vaccination. These receptors all stem from an adult in good health.

J is TRBJ1-3 and V is TRBV7-2; D gene ambiguous. The CDR3 length is 16 residues. Trimming removed 1 base at V and 0 bases at J, with 10 bases between. From germline, CDR1 is SGHTA and CDR2 FQGNSA. The CDR3 reads CASSLEPGSSGNTIYF. The CDR3 DNA follows: TGTGCCAGCAGCTTAGAACCCGGGAGCTCTGGAAACACCATATATTTT.

The chain has TRBV10-3 and TRBJ1-4; perhaps TRBD1 as D (5 bases). The CDR3 length is 14 residues. Trimming shortened V by 5 bases and J by 8 bases, and 15 bases separated the two germline ends. Per germline, CDR1 ENHRY and CDR2 SYGVKD. Here the CDR3 DNA reads TGTGCCATCAGTAGGGGATATGAGTCGGAAAAACTGTTTTTT. Amino acids: CAISRGYESEKLFF.

This clone occurred once. This rearrangement joins TRBV19 to TRBJ2-2; 9 bases fit TRBD1. V lost 5 bases, J lost 6 bases, and 4 bases stayed unmatched. Germline V gene sequence: CDR1 LNHDA, CDR2 SQIVND (reference sequence). This CDR3 has 14 amino acids. The chain's CDR3 is CASSGTGIAGELFF. In nucleotides, the CDR3 is TGTGCCAGTAGTGGGACAGGGATAGCCGGGGAGCTGTTTTTT.

The chain employs TRBV5-1 and TRBJ2-1; 15 bases match TRBD2. With 5 bases clipped from V and 2 bases from J, the junction kept 11 bases outside the gene matches. CDR3 length: 19 amino acids. The germline V gene has CDR1 SGHRS and CDR2 YFSETQ. The CDR3 nucleotides read TGCGCCAGCAGGAATACAGGGACTAGCGGGGGGATACCCTACAATGAGCAGTTCTTC. This codes for CASRNTGTSGGIPYNEQFF.

Turning to this clone: The sample carries other DNA sequences with the same CDR3. The V call is TRBV9, the J call TRBJ2-7; D gene ambiguous. In germline, CDR1 is SGDLS, CDR2 YYNGEE. V lost 0 bases to trimming and J lost 0 bases, with 4 bases between them. There are 13 residues in the CDR3. CDR3 coding DNA: TGTGCCAGCAGCGTAGGGGGCTCCTACGAGCAGTACTTC. It encodes CASSVGGSYEQYF.

V usage is TRBV23-1 and J usage is TRBJ2-1; no definite D call. TRBV23-1 is reported as an ORF; its role is uncertain. The CDR3 loop spans 19 amino acids. The V end was cut by 4 bases, the J end by 0 bases, with 22 bases between. The CDR3 DNA reads TGCGCCAGCAGTCTCAACCCGAAGACACTGGAACACTCCTACAATGAGCAGTTCTTC. Its protein product is CASSLNPKTLEHSYNEQFF.

This clone has a single count. The CDR3 DNA sequence: TGTGCCAGCAGCGTAGAGACAGGGGCTGGAAACACCATATATTTT. Translation: CASSVETGAGNTIYF. The V gene is TRBV9, the J gene TRBJ1-3; 8 bases line up with TRBD1. The trim removed 0 bases at V and 2 bases at J, leaving 1 base unmatched. CDR1 SGDLS and CDR2 YYNGEE come from the germline V gene. This CDR3 is 15 amino acids long.

The chain has TRBV28 and TRBJ1-2, with 7 bases identical to TRBD1. The germline gives CDR1 MDHEN, CDR2 SYDVKM. The CDR3 length is 15 residues. V was clipped by 0 bases and J by 2 bases; unmatched bases: 3. The CDR3 sequence: CASSLWSGGNYGYTF. CDR3 coding DNA: TGTGCCAGCAGTTTATGGTCAGGGGGGAACTATGGCTACACCTTC.